The rows below give T cell receptor beta chains drawn from one sample of a study of shared clonotypes between healthy human individuals. The repertoire was sequenced with immunoSEQ multiplex PCR; TCRdb's copy has only in-frame clones and lacks some. The sample holds around 1.6 million clones; 98% are singletons and the top ten take about 0.45%. What was sequenced was naive CD4+ T cells sorted from blood. The receptors come from a man between 25 and 39 years old in good health. The CDR3 runs from the conserved cysteine through the conserved F or W.

v_call: TRBV11-3
cdr3_aa: CASSSRTGATVVTGELFF

v_call: TRBV5-1
cdr3_aa: CASRVEPQKNIQYF

v_call: TRBV10-3
cdr3_aa: CAIRPNSYEQYF

v_call: TRBV9
cdr3_aa: CASSYQLAANTDTQYF

v_call: TRBV30
cdr3_aa: CAWERTAEAFF

v_call: TRBV5-1
cdr3_aa: CASSLIGATDTQYF

v_call: TRBV7-9
cdr3_aa: CASSLRGGANNEQFF

v_call: TRBV28
cdr3_aa: CASSLARTSGRVDEQYF

v_call: TRBV6-5
cdr3_aa: CASSSGLEGYEQYF

v_call: TRBV7-9
cdr3_aa: CASSPAGREQYF

v_call: TRBV9
cdr3_aa: CASSVVGQGNTGELFF

v_call: TRBV9
cdr3_aa: CASSGPGGGETQYF

v_call: TRBV29-1
cdr3_aa: CSVLGGPETQYF

v_call: TRBV11-2
cdr3_aa: CASSHATFRTWEQYF

v_call: TRBV6-5
cdr3_aa: CASGLAGASTDTQYF

v_call: TRBV14
cdr3_aa: CASSQDQADTQYF

v_call: TRBV6-6
cdr3_aa: CASSRGSGSFTDTQYF

v_call: TRBV25-1
cdr3_aa: CASSELATSYNEQFF

v_call: TRBV29-1
cdr3_aa: CSVAEGSYEQYF

v_call: TRBV5-4
cdr3_aa: CASSWGATGLSYEQYF

v_call: TRBV6-5
cdr3_aa: CASSYDGGGTDTQYF

v_call: TRBV28
cdr3_aa: CASSPYGREGPEQYF

v_call: TRBV29-1
cdr3_aa: CSGRTDTDTQYF

v_call: TRBV29-1
cdr3_aa: CSVDLNRTVFRNTGELFF

v_call: TRBV7-2
cdr3_aa: CASSMDRTYNEQFF

v_call: TRBV10-2
cdr3_aa: CASEGREGYEQYF

v_call: TRBV2
cdr3_aa: CATGGDSNQPQHF

v_call: TRBV7-2
cdr3_aa: CASSRLAEAFF

v_call: TRBV18
cdr3_aa: CASSPALTRGSGNTIYF